This T cell receptor beta chain appears in the sequencing data of a study of blood T cell repertoires in COVID-19. Whole-study context: Sources were T cells, B-cell-depleted T cells, or PBMCs; the material itself was cDNA or gDNA.

The CDR3 length is 16 residues. CDR1 is SGHRS and CDR2 is YFSETQ in the germline V gene. Trimming took 0 bases from V and 0 from J; bases not matched to a gene: 4. TCRdb's table, derived via immunoSEQ multiplex PCR, lists solely in-frame clones and lacks some. The sample includes roughly 70,000 clones, roughly 90% of them seen just once. This TCR was sampled from a woman between 55 and 75 years old with active COVID-19. Material: peripheral blood. The gene calls are TRBV5-1 and TRBJ1-1; TRBD1 aligns across 8 bases. CDR3 nucleotides: TGCGCCAGCAGCTTGGCAGGGGGCAATATGAACACTGAAGCTTTCTTT. It encodes CASSLAGGNMNTEAFF.